This T cell receptor beta chain was identified during a study of cytomegalovirus exposure and HLA in healthy donors. PCR involved 60 Vbeta and 13 Jbeta primers. Some clones are missing from TCRdb's copy, which holds only in-frame ones; the method was immunoSEQ multiplex PCR. The sample contains some 270,000 clones, over 90% of which appear only once. The sample comprised PBMCs. This clonotype was obtained from a girl aged 2-10 years in good health and CMV-seronegative.

CDR3 nucleotide sequence: TGTGCCAGCAGTTCACAGAACTATGGCTACACCTTC. Protein sequence: CASSSQNYGYTF. The chain combines TRBV2 with TRBJ1-2; D is unresolved. The germline CDR1 and CDR2 sequences are SNHLY and FYNNEI. Between the trimmed V and J ends, which lost 5 bases and 2 bases, there was a span of 6 bases. The CDR3 loop spans 12 amino acids.